These T cell receptor beta chains were read from a single sample in a study of blood T cell repertoires in COVID-19. The table came from immunoSEQ multiplex PCR; TCRdb's copy has only in-frame clones and leaves some out. The sample consists of fewer than 200,000 clones, approximately 85% of them appearing once. Sequenced input: peripheral blood. These receptor sequences come from a woman aged 55-69 years with acute or convalescent COVID-19. CDR3s include the opening cysteine and the closing phenylalanine or tryptophan. D genes are given only for firm matches. Size values are once, few and many counts, or a class for expanded clones, and some rows have none.

J,V,D,size,DNA,CDR3
TRBJ2-1,TRBV4-1,.,.,TGCGCCAGCAGCCAAGGTACGGGCAATGAGCAGTTCTTC,CASSQGTGNEQFF
TRBJ1-2,TRBV6-6,TRBD1,few,TGTGCCAGCAGTTACGGTCGGGACAGGGTGTATGGCTACACCTTC,CASSYGRDRVYGYTF
TRBJ2-2,TRBV29-1,.,.,TGCAGCGTCACCCGGACCGGGGAGCTGTTTTTT,CSVTRTGELFF
TRBJ1-1,TRBV14,.,.,TGTGCCAGCAGCCCCATGGGGGAGGGGAACACTGAAGCTTTCTTT,CASSPMGEGNTEAFF
TRBJ1-5,TRBV6-5,TRBD1,.,TGTGCCAGCAGTTCCACAGGGGGGGGCAATCAGCCCCAGCATTTT,CASSSTGGGNQPQHF
TRBJ2-2,TRBV30,TRBD1,.,TGTGCCTGGAGTCCATATACCGGGACAGGGGCCCCAAACACCGGGGAGCTGTTTTTT,CAWSPYTGTGAPNTGELFF
TRBJ1-1,TRBV6-5,TRBD1,.,TGTGCCAGCAGTACCGGGACAGCGAACACTGAAGCTTTCTTT,CASSTGTANTEAFF
TRBJ2-1,TRBV19,TRBD1,.,TGTGCCAGTAGTTACAGGGGTAGAGTCGATGAGCAGTTCTTC,CASSYRGRVDEQFF
TRBJ2-4,TRBV7-8,.,.,TGTGCCAGCAGCCCGTCCGGGGGCAAAAACATTCAGTACTTC,CASSPSGGKNIQYF
TRBJ1-1,TRBV30,TRBD1,.,TGTGCCTGGAGTAGGACAGGGGGCACTGAAGCTTTCTTT,CAWSRTGGTEAFF
TRBJ2-1,TRBV5-4,TRBD1,.,TGTGCCAGCAGCCGGACAGGGGGCGCGAACAATGAGCAGTTCTTC,CASSRTGGANNEQFF
TRBJ1-2,TRBV27,TRBD1,few,TGTGCCAGCAGTTTTGGGACAGGTGGTGGCTACACCTTC,CASSFGTGGGYTF
TRBJ1-5,TRBV6-5,.,.,TGTGCCAGTTTATCGAGACGGGTTGGTCAGCCCCAGCATTTT,CASLSRRVGQPQHF
TRBJ1-2,TRBV19,TRBD1,.,TGTGCCAGTAGTATAAACAGGGGTATGAATGGCTACACCTTC,CASSINRGMNGYTF
TRBJ1-1,TRBV2,.,.,TGTGCCAGCAGTCTAGAGGGAAGGGCTTTCTTT,CASSLEGRAFF
TRBJ1-1,TRBV4-1,TRBD1,once,TGCGCCAGCAGCCAAGGACAGGGTAGTTCGGACACTGAAGCTTTCTTT,CASSQGQGSSDTEAFF
TRBJ2-7,TRBV9,.,.,TGTGCCAGCAGCCCCCGTGGGGGGAGTGGTTACGAGCAGTACTTC,CASSPRGGSGYEQYF
TRBJ1-6,TRBV7-9,.,.,TGTGCCAGCAGCCTCAGGGAGGGGAATTCACCCCTCCACTTT,CASSLREGNSPLHF
TRBJ2-6,TRBV28,.,.,TGTGCCAGCAGCCCCCCCCTCTCTGGGGCCAACGTCCTGACTTTC,CASSPPLSGANVLTF
TRBJ1-6,TRBV27,TRBD1,.,TGTGCCAGCAGTCCGGACAGGGTCAGCTCACCCCTCCACTTT,CASSPDRVSSPLHF
TRBJ1-6,TRBV6-5,.,.,TGTGCTACGAGCTCCTATAATTCACCCCTCCACTTT,CATSSYNSPLHF
TRBJ2-1,TRBV11-1,TRBD2,.,TGTGCCAGCAGCAGAGGGACTAGCGGAGAAAATGAGCAGTTCTTC,CASSRGTSGENEQFF
TRBJ2-5,TRBV5-1,TRBD2,.,TGCGCCAGCAGCTTGAAGGGCGGGAGAGAGACCCAGTACTTC,CASSLKGGRETQYF
TRBJ2-7,TRBV30,.,.,TGTGCCTGGAGTGTAACTCAGGAGGGCCGCGCGCAGTACTTC,CAWSVTQEGRAQYF
TRBJ1-1,TRBV11-1,TRBD1,.,TGTGCCAGCAGCCCAGGAGGACAGGAGAACACTGAAGCTTTCTTT,CASSPGGQENTEAFF
TRBJ1-2,TRBV5-5,TRBD1,once,TGTGCCAGCATCCCGGGACAGGGGACCTATGGCTACACCTTC,CASIPGQGTYGYTF
TRBJ1-5,TRBV19,.,.,TGTGCCAGTAGCGGGGGGGGGCCTAATCAGCCCCAGCATTTT,CASSGGGPNQPQHF
TRBJ1-1,TRBV5-1,TRBD1,.,TGCGCCAGCAGCTTGGGCAACAGGGGGGAAGGAACTGAAGCTTTCTTT,CASSLGNRGEGTEAFF
TRBJ1-4,TRBV5-1,TRBD1,.,TGCGCCAGCAGCTTCCAGGGGGCAGGGGAAAAACTGTTTTTT,CASSFQGAGEKLFF
TRBJ2-5,TRBV6-6,.,.,TGTGCCAGCAGTTACTCTAGGGGTACCCAAGAGACCCAGTACTTC,CASSYSRGTQETQYF
TRBJ1-1,TRBV7-9,.,.,TGTGCCAGCAGCAAAAGAGTGGAGGGAGGAACTGAAGCTTTCTTT,CASSKRVEGGTEAFF
TRBJ2-3,TRBV6-6,.,.,TGTGCCTCTCGTACAGATACGCAGTATTTT,CASRTDTQYF
TRBJ1-1,TRBV5-1,TRBD1,.,TGCGCCAGCAGCGAACTGACAGGGTCGACTGAAGCTTTCTTT,CASSELTGSTEAFF
TRBJ1-1,TRBV30,.,few,TGTGCCTGGAGTGTATTGACACCGAACACTGAAGCTTTCTTT,CAWSVLTPNTEAFF
TRBJ1-5,TRBV19,.,once,TGTGCCAGTAGAGGACAGTTCAATCAGCCCCAGCATTTT,CASRGQFNQPQHF